Shown below are 15 T cell receptor beta chains from a single sample sequenced in a study of T-cell memory formation after mild COVID-19. TCRdb redid the calling of the 5' RACE reads with MiXCR, one entry per CDR3 protein. The sample records roughly 450,000 distinct CDR3 sequences, roughly 18% being singletons. Sequencing was carried out using PBMCs or a T cell subset sorted from them (not recorded which). These receptors were collected from an adult woman who had mild COVID-19 (a few samples of this study predate the infection). Cell type and time point are not known.

This chain connects TRBV12-3 or TRBV12-4 to TRBJ2-4; TRBD1 matches 10 bases. V dropped 4 bases and J dropped 10; count of bases not matched to a gene: 16. The CDR3 is 17 residues long. CDR3 region: CASSSIHRDRGPKIQYF. CDR3 nucleotide sequence: TGTGCCAGCAGTTCGATCCACCGGGACAGGGGACCGAAGATTCAGTACTTC.

The DNA of the CDR3 is TGTGCCAGCAGTACTAGCGGGTGGGACCTCAATGAGCAGTTCTTC. It specifies CASSTSGWDLNEQFF. The chain combines TRBV6-5 with TRBJ2-1; 9 bases map to TRBD2. This CDR3 has 15 amino acids. CDR1 is MNHEY, CDR2 SVGAGI, per germline. V lost 5 bases to trimming and J lost 6 bases; unmatched junction nucleotides: 8.

This chain links TRBV10-3 with TRBJ2-3; possibly TRBD2 for D (5 bases). The CDR3 has 18 amino acids. V was pared by 4 bases and J by 1 base, with 21 bases between. Looked up from germline, CDR1 is ENHRY and CDR2 is SYGVKD. This chain's CDR3 is CAISGTRAGGARTDTQYF. Here the CDR3 DNA reads TGTGCCATCAGTGGTACTAGGGCGGGCGGCGCTCGCACAGATACGCAGTATTTT.

This clonotype appeared many times. The gene calls are TRBV12-3 or TRBV12-4 and TRBJ2-7; weak D call: TRBD2 (5 bases). Trimming removed 5 bases at V and 0 bases at J, with 8 bases between. CDR3 length: 13 residues. The CDR3 spells CASSVDSSYEQYF. CDR3 DNA sequence: TGTGCCAGCAGTGTGGACTCCTCCTACGAGCAGTACTTC.

This clonotype was seen repeatedly, ten times or more. The V and J genes are TRBV20-1 and TRBJ2-1, with 12 bases that match TRBD2. V lost 0 bases to trimming and J lost 9 bases; unmatched junction nucleotides: 30. This CDR3 spans 23 amino acids. CDR1 and CDR2 from the germline V gene are DFQATT and SNEGSKA (reference sequence). CDR3 in DNA: TGCAGTGCTAGAGACCTCCGTTCCGTTCTAGCGGGGGGGCCCCGCTTCCCCTCTCCTGAGCAGTTCTTC. It translates to CSARDLRSVLAGGPRFPSPEQFF.

The table lists this clonotype with a few counts. This sequence joins TRBV20-1 and TRBJ2-1, with TRBD1 matching over 10 bases. CDR1 and CDR2 from the germline V gene are DFQATT and SNEGSKA (reference sequence). With 6 bases clipped from V and 6 bases from J, the junction kept 8 bases outside the gene matches. There are 14 residues in the CDR3. The CDR3 sequence: CSALSGQGTNEQFF. CDR3 in DNA: TGCAGTGCCCTTTCGGGACAGGGGACCAATGAGCAGTTCTTC.

This clonotype was observed a handful of times. The chain employs TRBV5-1 and TRBJ2-1; TRBD1 matches 8 bases. The V gene's germline CDR1 is SGHRS and CDR2 YFSETQ. Losses at the gene ends were 4 bases for V and 4 bases for J; bases not matched to a gene: 7. CDR3 length: 15 residues. CDR3 coding DNA: TGCGCCAGCAGCGCCAGGGGGCAGAGTTACAATGAGCAGTTCTTC. Encoded protein: CASSARGQSYNEQFF.

The chain is built from TRBV24-1 and TRBJ2-5, with 7 nucleotides matching TRBD2. Germline-derived CDR1 and CDR2 are KGHDR and SFDVKD. The CDR3 length is 15 residues. CDR3 residues: CAHHCETSRQETQYF. Here the CDR3 DNA reads TGTGCACACCACTGCGAGACTAGCAGACAAGAGACCCAGTACTTC.

This sequence joins TRBV20-1 and TRBJ1-1; D perhaps matches TRBD1 (6 bases). V gave up 0 bases and J gave up 3 bases, with 17 bases separating them. Germline V gene lookup returns CDR1 DFQATT and CDR2 SNEGSKA (reference sequence). The CDR3 has 16 amino acids. The DNA of the CDR3 is TGCAGTGCTAGAGATCCGATGAAGGGGGGGTACACTGAAGCTTTCTTT. Encoded protein: CSARDPMKGGYTEAFF.

At least ten counts were recorded for this clonotype. J is TRBJ2-1 and V is TRBV29-1; the match to TRBD2 covers 15 bases. The CDR3 totals 17 residues. Germline V gene lookup returns CDR1 SQVTM and CDR2 ANQGSEA. V lost 3 bases, J lost 6 bases, and 9 bases stayed unmatched. CDR3 DNA sequence: TGCAGCGTTGAGGGACTAGCGGGAGGAAGACTACGCAATGAGCAGTTCTTC. Its translation is CSVEGLAGGRLRNEQFF.

V and J are TRBV5-1 and TRBJ2-1; TRBD2 agrees at 7 bases. The CDR3 runs to 15 residues. The V segment lost 0 bases and the J segment 4 bases; nucleotides outside the gene matches: 4. Looked up from germline, CDR1 is SGHRS and CDR2 is YFSETQ. The CDR3 here is CASSLDLAAYNEQFF. In DNA form, the CDR3 reads TGCGCCAGCAGCTTGGACCTAGCGGCTTACAATGAGCAGTTCTTC.

The CDR3 DNA is TGTGCCAGCAGAGCCGCAGGGCGGACTGAAGCTTTCTTT. Its translation is CASRAAGRTEAFF. The chain recombines TRBV7-2 with TRBJ1-1, with D maybe TRBD1 (5 bases). Germline CDR1 and CDR2: SGHTA and FQGNSA. CDR3 length: 13 amino acids. Trimming took off 6 bases at V and 5 bases at J, with 13 bases between the two ends.

The rearrangement joins TRBV24-1 to TRBJ2-3; weak D call: TRBD2 (6 bases). CDR3 length: 16 residues. Germline V gene data show CDR1 as KGHDR and CDR2 as SFDVKD. The ends were cut back, 3 bases at V and 6 bases at J, with 18 bases in the middle. The CDR3 sequence is CATSDTGTFSFDTQYF. As DNA, the CDR3 is TGTGCCACCAGTGATACCGGGACTTTTAGCTTCGATACGCAGTATTTT.

This clonotype was picked up a small number of times. The V and J genes are TRBV29-1 and TRBJ1-4; D not resolved. Germline V gene lookup returns CDR1 SQVTM and CDR2 ANQGSEA. Between the trimmed V and J ends, which lost 6 bases and 6 bases, there was a span of 11 bases. The CDR3 runs to 12 residues. The CDR3 coding sequence is TGCAGCGTACTCGGGTCAGATGAAAAACTGTTTTTT. Residues: CSVLGSDEKLFF.

This chain links TRBV7-6 with TRBJ1-1; 7 bases are a match to TRBD1. J was trimmed by 3 bases and V by 0 bases; bases with no gene match: 4. Germline V gives CDR1 SGHVS, CDR2 FNYEAQ. The CDR3 sequence is 15 residues long. The CDR3 protein is CASSLAGQDYTEAFF. For the CDR3, the DNA is TGTGCCAGCAGCTTAGCCGGACAGGATTACACTGAAGCTTTCTTT.